These 27 T cell receptor beta chains were all obtained from the same sample, sequenced in a study of T cells after yellow fever vaccination. From the 5' RACE reads, TCRdb called clonotypes with MiXCR, one entry per CDR3 protein. The top ten hold 40% to 50% of the sample, which has some 32,000 distinct CDR3 sequences, 3.5% to 5% seen once. The sample here was CD8+ T cells sorted from PBMCs, taken 5 days after the yellow fever booster vaccination. Receptors were obtained from a man aged 25 to 45 who received the YFV17D yellow fever vaccine.

This clonotype showed up many times. This chain connects TRBV9 to TRBJ2-3; D remains ambiguous. In germline, CDR1 is SGDLS, CDR2 YYNGEE. The CDR3 covers 15 residues. Trimming shortened V by 0 bases and J by 0 bases, and 8 bases separated the two germline ends. CDR3 DNA: TGTGCCAGCAGCGTAGTAGGTACTAGCACAGATACGCAGTATTTT. It specifies CASSVVGTSTDTQYF.

The sample holds many counts of this clonotype. The chain has TRBV21-1 and TRBJ2-7; the D call in the table, TRBD2, was not verified against the DNA. TRBV21-1 is listed as a pseudogene. CDR3 size: 17 residues. CDR3 bases: TGTGCCAGCAGCAAACGGTCGCCCTCGAGGGCAGTGCGGGAGCAGTACTTC. It translates to CASSKRSPSRAVREQYF.

This clonotype was seen repeatedly, ten times or more. This chain links TRBV6-1 with TRBJ2-5, with TRBD2 matching over 7 bases. J gave up 2 bases and V 7 bases, and 13 bases lay outside the gene matches. The CDR3 runs to 16 residues. Germline-derived CDR1 and CDR2 are MNHNS and SASEGT. The CDR3 protein is CASKSLAGVFQETQYF. The CDR3 region has the DNA TGTGCCAGCAAGAGTCTCGCGGGAGTATTTCAAGAGACCCAGTACTTC.

This clonotype was recorded at least ten times. The chain joins TRBV7-8 to TRBJ2-7; D unclear. Germline assignment: CDR1 SGHVS and CDR2 FQNEAQ. V lost 0 bases, J lost 2 bases, and 11 bases lay in between. This CDR3 comprises 15 residues. CDR3 residues: CASSLAVSATYEQYF. The DNA for the CDR3 is TGTGCCAGCAGCTTAGCGGTCAGCGCTACCTACGAGCAGTACTTC.

This clonotype was recorded many times. The genes are TRBV6-1 and TRBJ1-6; D gene unclear. Germline-derived CDR1 and CDR2 are MNHNS and SASEGT. This CDR3 region has 15 residues. Trimming took 7 bases from V and 7 from J, leaving 17 bases between them. CDR3 nucleotide sequence: TGTGCCAGCACCCTTACCCCGGGTCCAAATTCACCCCTCCACTTT. It specifies CASTLTPGPNSPLHF.

Ten or more counts support this clonotype. With a much larger clone just one base away, this may be a read error. The chain uses TRBV12-3 or TRBV12-4 and TRBJ2-1, with 9 bases fitting TRBD2. CDR3 length: 19 amino acids. Written as DNA, the CDR3 is TGTGCCAGCTGTTTAGAACTAGCGGGCTTGGGGGACCTTTACAATGAGCAGTTCTTC. Translating it yields CASCLELAGLGDLYNEQFF.

There are many counts of this clonotype. The rearrangement uses TRBV27 and TRBJ2-7; the match to TRBD1 covers 9 bases. Germline trimming cut 5 bases from V and 1 base from J; bases unmatched to any gene: 6. The germline gives CDR1 MNHEY, CDR2 SMNVEV (reference sequence). The CDR3 length is 15 residues. CDR3 loop: CASSRAGTGSYEQYF. The CDR3 nucleotides are TGTGCCAGCAGTCGCGCCGGGACAGGGTCCTACGAGCAGTACTTC.

This clonotype was seen many times. This may be a read error, as it is one base from a much larger clone. This chain joins TRBV20-1 and TRBJ2-6; TRBD1 matches 11 bases. The CDR3 runs to 18 residues. CDR1 and CDR2 from the germline V gene are DFQATT and SNEGSKA (reference sequence). CDR3 amino acids: CCARAMDRGQPWANVLTF. The CDR3 DNA reads as TGCTGTGCTAGAGCTATGGACAGGGGGCAACCTTGGGCCAACGTCCTGACTTTC.

In its sample, this clonotype was seen many times. The gene calls are TRBV7-6 and TRBJ1-2; maybe TRBD1 (6 bases). The V and J ends lost 3 bases and 6 bases respectively, with 20 bases between them. CDR3 length: 16 residues. CDR1 SGHVS and CDR2 FNYEAQ come from the germline V gene. The CDR3 is CASSFPQGVGGDGYTF. CDR3 sequence (DNA): TGTGCCAGCAGCTTTCCACAGGGCGTCGGCGGGGATGGCTACACCTTC. The full variable domain, rest sourced from reference TRBV7-6 and TRBJ1-2, is GAGVSQSPRYKVTKRGQDVALRCDPISGHVSLYWYRQALGQGPEFLTYFNYEAQQDKSGLPNDRFSAERPEGSISTLTIQRTEQRDSAMYRCASSFPQGVGGDGYTFGSGTRLTVV.

This clonotype was observed a handful of times. A read error may account for a junction end that differs from germline. The CDR3 DNA follows: TGCTGTGCAGACTGGGCCATAAGGAGCGGCCCCTACGAGCAGTACTTC. Residues: CCADWAIRSGPYEQYF. The chain combines TRBV20-1 with TRBJ2-7, with D possibly matching TRBD2 (5 bases). Germline loops: CDR1 DFQATT, CDR2 SNEGSKA (reference sequence). The CDR3 length is 16 residues.

This clonotype was detected ten times or more. The J gene is TRBJ2-3, the V gene TRBV5-1; tentative D call: TRBD1 (6 bases). V lost 1 base and J 2 bases, leaving 14 bases between the germline ends. Germline loops: CDR1 SGHRS, CDR2 YFSETQ. CDR3 size: 16 residues. In DNA form, the CDR3 reads TGCGCCAGCAGCTTGACGACAGGACCTTCCACAGATACGCAGTATTTT. As protein: CASSLTTGPSTDTQYF.

This clonotype was seen at least ten times. V gene TRBV6-5 combines with J gene TRBJ2-3; D gene ambiguous. The V end lost 0 bases, the J end lost 3 bases, and 7 bases lay between the germline ends. In germline, CDR1 is MNHEY, CDR2 SVGAGI. The CDR3 extends over 14 amino acids. This CDR3 reads CASSYSLFTDTQYF. In DNA, the CDR3 is TGTGCCAGCAGTTACTCGCTTTTTACAGATACGCAGTATTTT.

There are many counts of this clonotype. CDR3 DNA sequence: TGTGCCAGCAGTCGCCGAGCAGGCAGGCCATGGGATGAGCAGTTCTTC. It is translated as CASSRRAGRPWDEQFF. The chain recombines TRBV27 with TRBJ2-1; no firm D call. The V gene lost 5 bases and the J gene lost 8 bases, with 22 bases spanning the gap. The CDR3 runs 16 residues. CDR1 is MNHEY, CDR2 SMNVEV, per germline (reference sequence).

Ten or more counts support this clonotype. CDR3: CSARGRPSGRADEQFF. For the CDR3, the DNA is TGCAGTGCTAGAGGACGGCCTAGCGGGAGGGCTGATGAGCAGTTCTTC. J is TRBJ2-1 and V is TRBV20-1; 12 nucleotides align to TRBD2. Germline V lookup: CDR1 DFQATT, CDR2 SNEGSKA (reference sequence). CDR3 length: 16 amino acids. J was trimmed by 8 bases and V by 1 base; bases with no gene match: 9.

In regard to this clonotype: Being one base from a much bigger clone, this may be a read error. The V call is TRBV11-2, the J call TRBJ2-7; the D gene is possibly TRBD1 (6 bases). CDR1 is SGHAT, CDR2 FQNNGV, per germline. The CDR3 sequence is 14 residues long. CDR3: CASSPPWDNYEQCF. CDR3 in DNA: TGTGCCAGCAGCCCCCCTTGGGACAACTACGAGCAGTGCTTC.

Ten or more counts support this clonotype. J is TRBJ2-1 and V is TRBV27, with 12 bases aligning to TRBD2. CDR3 length: 17 amino acids. The germline gives CDR1 MNHEY, CDR2 SMNVEV (reference sequence). J gave up 4 bases and V 3 bases, and 7 bases lay outside the gene matches. CDR3 in amino acids: CASSFGLAGGFYNEQFF. DNA for the CDR3: TGTGCCAGCAGTTTTGGTCTAGCGGGAGGGTTTTACAATGAGCAGTTCTTC.

This clonotype was found many times. The genes are TRBV27 and TRBJ2-7; TRBD2 matches 7 bases. Germline V gene sequence: CDR1 MNHEY, CDR2 SMNVEV (reference sequence). The V and J ends lost 5 bases and 1 base, in that order; junction bases with no gene match: 8. The CDR3 spans 15 residues. As DNA, the CDR3 is TGTGCCAGCAGTCAAGTGGGGGGGGATTCCTACGAGCAGTACTTC. Translation: CASSQVGGDSYEQYF.

This clonotype was detected many times. The chain carries TRBV7-9 and TRBJ1-1; D not certain. V lost 4 bases to trimming and J lost 3 bases, with 9 bases between them. Germline values: CDR1 SEHNR, CDR2 FQNEAQ (reference sequence). The CDR3 totals 13 residues. CDR3 nucleotides: TGTGCCAGCAGCTCCACTTTGTACACTGAAGCTTTCTTT. This encodes CASSSTLYTEAFF. The variable domain in full, with the rest retrieved from reference TRBV7-9 and TRBJ1-1, is DTGVSQNPRHKITKRGQNVTFRCDPISEHNRLYWYRQTLGQGPEFLTYFQNEAQLEKSRLLSDRFSAERPKGSFSTLEIQRTEQGDSAMYLCASSSTLYTEAFFGQGTRLTVV.

In this sample, this clonotype turned up many times. The chain links TRBV20-1 to TRBJ2-1, with D possibly TRBD1 on 6 matching bases. Germline lookup yields CDR1 DFQATT and CDR2 SNEGSKA (reference sequence). Trimming took off 6 bases at V and 7 bases at J, with 16 bases between the two ends. This CDR3 region has 13 residues. CDR3 bases: TGCAGTGCCAATACAGGGCTCGGGAATGAGCAGTTCTTC. Residues: CSANTGLGNEQFF.

Ten or more counts support this clonotype. The chain carries TRBV14 and TRBJ2-7; no definite D call. The CDR3 contains 12 residues. Trimming left V 1 base short and J 9 bases short, with 10 bases between. Germline V gene data show CDR1 as SGHDN and CDR2 as FVKESK. DNA of the CDR3: TGTGCCAGCAGCCAAGCGCCGGGCTCGCAGTACTTC. Protein product: CASSQAPGSQYF.

This clonotype was detected ten times or more. The rearrangement links TRBV27 to TRBJ2-7; 10 bases fit TRBD2. Germline V gene data show CDR1 as MNHEY and CDR2 as SMNVEV (reference sequence). The CDR3 runs to 15 residues. V was pared by 5 bases and J by 4 bases, with 8 bases of the junction left unmatched. Here the CDR3 DNA reads TGTGCCAGCAGTCTCGGACTAGCGGTTACGTACGAGCAGTACTTC. Residues: CASSLGLAVTYEQYF.

This clonotype was observed at least ten times. The rearrangement uses TRBV20-1 and TRBJ1-1, with D perhaps matching TRBD1 (6 bases). V was clipped by 7 bases and J by 1 base, with 16 bases between them. The CDR3 is 14 residues long. Germline-derived CDR1 and CDR2 are DFQATT and SNEGSKA (reference sequence). The CDR3 reads CSVVSWTENTEAFF. The CDR3 nucleotides read TGCAGTGTCGTAAGTTGGACAGAGAACACTGAAGCTTTCTTT.

This clonotype was seen many times. V and J are TRBV7-2 and TRBJ2-1; no clear D. Germline V lookup: CDR1 SGHTA, CDR2 FQGNSA. The V gene lost 6 bases and the J gene lost 9 bases, with 9 bases spanning the gap. This CDR3 comprises 11 residues. The CDR3 sequence is CASRSPIEQFF. Written as DNA, the CDR3 is TGTGCCAGCAGGTCGCCTATTGAGCAGTTCTTC.

V gene TRBV20-1 combines with J gene TRBJ1-6, with a possible D match to TRBD1 (6 bases). With 6 bases removed from V and 5 bases from J, the gap between germline ends came to 17 bases. The V gene's germline CDR1 is DFQATT and CDR2 SNEGSKA (reference sequence). The CDR3 loop spans 15 amino acids. CDR3 sequence: CSAPRGAGHNSPLHF. The CDR3 DNA reads as TGCAGTGCCCCCCGGGGGGCAGGTCATAATTCACCCCTCCACTTT.

In its sample, this clonotype was seen many times. The rearrangement uses TRBV5-8 and TRBJ2-7, with D perhaps matching TRBD1 or TRBD2 (5 bases each). V shed 4 bases and J shed 6 bases, with 8 bases lying between them. Germline V gene lookup returns CDR1 SGHTS and CDR2 YDEGEE. The CDR3 spans 11 residues. The CDR3 here is CASSRGTEQYF. As DNA, the CDR3 is TGTGCCAGCAGCCGAGGGACCGAGCAGTACTTC.

Remarks on this clonotype: One end of the junction fails to match germline, which may point to a read error. The chain links TRBV20-1 to TRBJ2-1; 9 bases are a match to TRBD2. The CDR3 runs 17 residues. Germline-derived CDR1 and CDR2 are DFQATT and SNEGSKA (reference sequence). The CDR3 DNA sequence: TGCTGTGCTAGAGGACGGGCGGGAGGGCCCTCCTACAATGAGCAGTTCTTC. It yields the protein CCARGRAGGPSYNEQFF.

This clonotype was counted ten times or more. V and J are TRBV7-9 and TRBJ2-4; tentatively, D is TRBD2 (6 bases). V was pared by 7 bases and J by 5 bases, with 15 bases between. CDR3 length: 14 amino acids. Germline-derived CDR1 and CDR2 are SEHNR and FQNEAQ (reference sequence). The CDR3 here is CASNPWGVENIQYF. The CDR3, as DNA: TGTGCCAGCAACCCGTGGGGGGTTGAAAACATTCAGTACTTC.